This entry describes one TCR beta chain. Its antigen is as yet unknown. This sample was taken from a study of shared clonotypes between healthy human individuals. Study findings and constraints: Estimated clonotype richness was generally higher in naive than memory subsets.

Sequenced by immunoSEQ multiplex PCR; TCRdb stores in-frame clones only, minus some. This sample has a few million clones, with over 85% found just once. The length of the CDR3 is 14 residues. Trimming removed 4 bases at V and 10 bases at J, with 17 bases between. Germline-derived CDR1 and CDR2 are SGHVS and FQNEAQ. The receptor's source is a man younger than 35 in good health. Some clones in this sample may be carry-over from other donors' samples. Sequenced material: naive CD4+ T cells from PBMCs. As for subset: CD45RA+ positively selected. The gene calls are TRBV7-8 and TRBJ1-5; the D gene is possibly TRBD1 (5 bases). The CDR3 nucleotides are TGTGCCAGCAGCTCTACCAGGGTGGGTTTCCCCCAGCATTTT. Translated: CASSSTRVGFPQHF.